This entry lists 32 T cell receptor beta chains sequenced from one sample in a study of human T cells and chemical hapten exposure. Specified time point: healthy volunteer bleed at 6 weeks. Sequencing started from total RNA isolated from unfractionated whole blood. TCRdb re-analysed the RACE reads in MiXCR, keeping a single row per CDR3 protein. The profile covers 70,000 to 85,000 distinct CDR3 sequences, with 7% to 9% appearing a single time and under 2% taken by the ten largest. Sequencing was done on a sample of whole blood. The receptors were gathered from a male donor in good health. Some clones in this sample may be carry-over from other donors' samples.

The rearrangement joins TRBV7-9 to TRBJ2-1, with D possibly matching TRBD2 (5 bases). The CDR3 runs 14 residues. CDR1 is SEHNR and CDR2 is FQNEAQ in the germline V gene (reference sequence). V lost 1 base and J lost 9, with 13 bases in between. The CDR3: CASSLDPGKGEQFF. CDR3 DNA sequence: TGTGCCAGCAGCTTAGATCCGGGGAAGGGTGAGCAGTTCTTC.

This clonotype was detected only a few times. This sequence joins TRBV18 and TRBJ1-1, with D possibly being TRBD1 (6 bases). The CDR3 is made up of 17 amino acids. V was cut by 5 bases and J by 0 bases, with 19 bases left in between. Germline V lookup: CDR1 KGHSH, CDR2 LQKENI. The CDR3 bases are TGTGCCAGCTCATCTTCAAACAGGGCACCTATGAACACTGAAGCTTTCTTT. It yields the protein CASSSSNRAPMNTEAFF. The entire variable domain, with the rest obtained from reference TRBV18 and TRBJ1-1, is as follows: NAGVMQNPRHLVRRRGQEARLRCSPMKGHSHVYWYRQLPEEGLKFMVYLQKENIIDESGMPKERFSAEFPKEGPSILRIQQVVRGDSAAYFCASSSSNRAPMNTEAFFGQGTRLTVV.

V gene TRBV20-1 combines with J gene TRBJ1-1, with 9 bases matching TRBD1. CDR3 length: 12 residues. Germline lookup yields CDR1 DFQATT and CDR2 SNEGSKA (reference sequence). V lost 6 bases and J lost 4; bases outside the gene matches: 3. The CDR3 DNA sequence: TGCAGTGCCAGGACAGGGGTCACTGAAGCTTTCTTT. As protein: CSARTGVTEAFF.

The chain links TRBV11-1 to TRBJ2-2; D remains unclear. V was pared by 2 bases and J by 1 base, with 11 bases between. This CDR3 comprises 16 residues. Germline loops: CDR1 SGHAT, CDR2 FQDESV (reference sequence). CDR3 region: CASSLKFSGNTGELFF. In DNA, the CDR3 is TGTGCCAGCAGCTTAAAATTTTCAGGGAACACCGGGGAGCTGTTTTTT.

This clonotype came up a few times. The CDR3 region has the DNA TGTGCCAGCAGTCGCCCTAGCGGGGGGGGCGCAGATACGCAGTATTTT. It is translated as CASSRPSGGGADTQYF. The chain joins TRBV27 to TRBJ2-3, with 12 bases matching TRBD2. The germline gives CDR1 MNHEY, CDR2 SMNVEV (reference sequence). The CDR3 length is 16 residues. The V gene end was trimmed by 5 bases and the J gene end by 4 bases; junction bases not matched to a gene: 7.

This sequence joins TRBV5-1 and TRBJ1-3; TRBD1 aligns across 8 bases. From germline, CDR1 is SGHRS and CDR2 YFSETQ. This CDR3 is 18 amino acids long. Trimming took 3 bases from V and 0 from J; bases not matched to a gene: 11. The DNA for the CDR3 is TGCGCCAGCAGCTCAACGATGACAGGGGACTACTCTGGAAACACCATATATTTT. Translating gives CASSSTMTGDYSGNTIYF.

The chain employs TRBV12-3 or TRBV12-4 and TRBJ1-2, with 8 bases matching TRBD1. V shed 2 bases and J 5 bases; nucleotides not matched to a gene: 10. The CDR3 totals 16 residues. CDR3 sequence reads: CASSLRATGGRYGYTF. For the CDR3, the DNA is TGTGCCAGCAGTTTAAGGGCAACAGGGGGTCGGTATGGCTACACCTTC.

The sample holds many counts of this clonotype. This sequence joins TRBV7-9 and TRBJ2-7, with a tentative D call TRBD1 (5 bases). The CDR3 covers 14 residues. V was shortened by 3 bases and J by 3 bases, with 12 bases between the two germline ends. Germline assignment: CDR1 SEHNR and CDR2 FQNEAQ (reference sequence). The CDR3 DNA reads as TGTGCCAGCAGCTTGGGGCAGGCCAACTACGAGCAGTACTTC. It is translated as CASSLGQANYEQYF.

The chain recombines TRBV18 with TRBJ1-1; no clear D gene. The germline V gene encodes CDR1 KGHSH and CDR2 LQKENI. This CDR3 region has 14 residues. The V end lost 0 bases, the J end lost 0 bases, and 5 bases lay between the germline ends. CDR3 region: CASSPPSVNTEAFF. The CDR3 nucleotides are TGTGCCAGCTCACCACCGTCCGTGAACACTGAAGCTTTCTTT.

As DNA, the CDR3 is TGTGCCAGCAGCTTTCTACAGCTGAACACCGGGGAGCTGTTTTTT. It yields the protein CASSFLQLNTGELFF. The chain recombines TRBV7-8 with TRBJ2-2; D is undetermined. Germline loops: CDR1 SGHVS, CDR2 FQNEAQ. V lost 3 bases and J lost 1, with 9 bases in between. This CDR3 is 15 amino acids long.

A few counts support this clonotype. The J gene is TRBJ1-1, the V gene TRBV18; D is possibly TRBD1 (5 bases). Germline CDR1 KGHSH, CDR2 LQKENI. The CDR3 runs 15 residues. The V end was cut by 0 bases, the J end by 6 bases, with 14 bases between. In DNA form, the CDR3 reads TGTGCCAGCTCACCACCAAGCAGGGACGTACCTGAAGCTTTCTTT. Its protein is CASSPPSRDVPEAFF.

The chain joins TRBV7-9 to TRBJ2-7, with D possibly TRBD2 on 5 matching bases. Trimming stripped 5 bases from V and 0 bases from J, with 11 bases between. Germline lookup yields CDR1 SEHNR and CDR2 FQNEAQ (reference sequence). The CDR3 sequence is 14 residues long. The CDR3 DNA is TGTGCCAGCAGCCCGAAGGACTTCTCCTACGAGCAGTACTTC. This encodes CASSPKDFSYEQYF.

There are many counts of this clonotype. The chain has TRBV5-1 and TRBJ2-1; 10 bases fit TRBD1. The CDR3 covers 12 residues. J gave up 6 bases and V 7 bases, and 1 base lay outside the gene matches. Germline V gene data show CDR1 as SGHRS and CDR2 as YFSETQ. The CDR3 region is CASGDRGNEQFF. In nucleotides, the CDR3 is TGCGCCAGCGGGGACAGGGGCAATGAGCAGTTCTTC.

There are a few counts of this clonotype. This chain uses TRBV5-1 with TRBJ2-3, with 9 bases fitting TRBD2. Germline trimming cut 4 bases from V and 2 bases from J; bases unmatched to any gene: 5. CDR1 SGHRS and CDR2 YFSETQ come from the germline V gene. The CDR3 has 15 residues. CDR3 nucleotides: TGCGCCAGCAGCATTAGACTAGCGGCCACAGATACGCAGTATTTT. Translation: CASSIRLAATDTQYF.

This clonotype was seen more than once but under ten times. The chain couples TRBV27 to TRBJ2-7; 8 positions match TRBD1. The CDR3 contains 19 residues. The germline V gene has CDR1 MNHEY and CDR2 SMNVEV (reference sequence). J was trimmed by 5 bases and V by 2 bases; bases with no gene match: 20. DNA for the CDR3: TGTGCCAGCAGTTTACTTCCAAAGGGGCCAGGGGGCGGAAAAAACGAGCAGTACTTC. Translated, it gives CASSLLPKGPGGGKNEQYF.

CDR3 residues: CASSFSGGNQPQHF. The DNA for the CDR3 is TGCGCCAGCAGCTTCTCCGGGGGCAATCAGCCCCAGCATTTT. The chain recombines TRBV5-1 with TRBJ1-5; unclear D gene. This CDR3 is 14 amino acids long. V was shortened by 2 bases and J by 2 bases, with 8 bases between the two germline ends. Germline lookup yields CDR1 SGHRS and CDR2 YFSETQ.

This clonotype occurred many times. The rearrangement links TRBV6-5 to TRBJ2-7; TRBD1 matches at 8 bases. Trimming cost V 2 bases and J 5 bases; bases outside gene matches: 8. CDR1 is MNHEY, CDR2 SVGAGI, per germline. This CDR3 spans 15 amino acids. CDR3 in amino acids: CASSYASDRVNEQYF. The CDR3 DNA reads TGTGCCAGCAGTTACGCGTCGGACAGGGTAAACGAGCAGTACTTC.

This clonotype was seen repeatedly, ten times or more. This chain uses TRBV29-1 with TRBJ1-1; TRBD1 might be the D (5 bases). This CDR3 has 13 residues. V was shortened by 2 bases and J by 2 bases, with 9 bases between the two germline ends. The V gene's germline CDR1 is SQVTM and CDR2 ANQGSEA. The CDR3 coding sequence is TGCAGCGTTGAATACGGGGGAAACACTGAAGCTTTCTTT. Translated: CSVEYGGNTEAFF. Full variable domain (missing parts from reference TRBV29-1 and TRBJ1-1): SAVISQKPSRDICQRGTSLTIQCQVDSQVTMMFWYRQQPGQSLTLIATANQGSEATYESGFVIDKFPISRPNLTFSTLTVSNMSPEDSSIYLCSVEYGGNTEAFFGQGTRLTVV.

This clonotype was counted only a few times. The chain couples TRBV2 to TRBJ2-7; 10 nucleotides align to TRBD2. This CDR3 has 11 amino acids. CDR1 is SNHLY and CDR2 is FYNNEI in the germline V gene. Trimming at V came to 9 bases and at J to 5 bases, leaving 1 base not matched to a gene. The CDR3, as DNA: TGTGCCAGGGGACTAGCGAACGAGCAGTACTTC. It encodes CARGLANEQYF.

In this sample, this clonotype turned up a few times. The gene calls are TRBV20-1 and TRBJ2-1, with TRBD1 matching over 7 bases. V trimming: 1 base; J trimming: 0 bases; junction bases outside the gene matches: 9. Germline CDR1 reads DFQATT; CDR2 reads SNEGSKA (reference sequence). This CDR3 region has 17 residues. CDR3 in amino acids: CSARVLGQLSSYNEQFF. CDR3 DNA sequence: TGCAGTGCTAGAGTCTTGGGACAGTTGAGCTCCTACAATGAGCAGTTCTTC.

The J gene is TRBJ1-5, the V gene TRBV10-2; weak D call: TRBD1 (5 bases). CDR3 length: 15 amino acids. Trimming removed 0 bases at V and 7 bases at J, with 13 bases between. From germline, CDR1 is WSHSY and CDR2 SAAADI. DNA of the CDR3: TGCGCCAGCAGTGAGTCAAGGGTCGGGGGGCAGCCCCAGCATTTT. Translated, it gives CASSESRVGGQPQHF.

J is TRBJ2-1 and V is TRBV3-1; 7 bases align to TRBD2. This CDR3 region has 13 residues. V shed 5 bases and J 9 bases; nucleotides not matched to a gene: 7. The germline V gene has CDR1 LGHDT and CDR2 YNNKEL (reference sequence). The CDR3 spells CASSWGGTVEQFF. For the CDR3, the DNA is TGTGCCAGCAGCTGGGGAGGGACGGTTGAGCAGTTCTTC.

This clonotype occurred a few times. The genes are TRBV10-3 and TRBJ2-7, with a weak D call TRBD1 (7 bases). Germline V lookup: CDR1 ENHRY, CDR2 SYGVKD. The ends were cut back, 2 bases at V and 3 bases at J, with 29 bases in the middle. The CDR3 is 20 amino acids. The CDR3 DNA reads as TGTGCCATCAGTGAGAAGACCGGGACAGTCAACCCCCAGGAGGGCTACGAGCAGTACTTC. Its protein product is CAISEKTGTVNPQEGYEQYF.

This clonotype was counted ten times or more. The CDR3: CASSYPPGQGITGELFF. CDR3 DNA sequence: TGTGCCAGCAGTTACCCCCCGGGACAGGGGATCACCGGGGAGCTGTTTTTT. The chain couples TRBV6-2 or TRBV6-3 to TRBJ2-2, with 10 bases identical to TRBD1. The V and J ends lost 2 bases and 4 bases, in that order; junction bases with no gene match: 7. This CDR3 contains 17 residues. The germline CDR1 and CDR2 sequences are MNHEY and SVGEGT.

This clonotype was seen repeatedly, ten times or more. Here the CDR3 DNA reads TGTGCCAGCAGCTTGGCGCAGGAGCAAGAGACCCAGTACTTC. As protein: CASSLAQEQETQYF. The chain is built from TRBV5-5 and TRBJ2-5; no clear D. V was trimmed by 0 bases and J by 2 bases, leaving 8 bases between them. Germline CDR1 reads SGHKS; CDR2 reads YYEKEE (reference sequence). The CDR3 has 14 amino acids. The variable domain in full, with the rest retrieved from reference TRBV5-5 and TRBJ2-5, is DAGVTQSPTHLIKTRGQQVTLRCSPISGHKSVSWYQQVLGQGPQFIFQYYEKEERGRGNFPDRFSARQFPNYSSELNVNALLLGDSALYLCASSLAQEQETQYFGPGTRLLVL.

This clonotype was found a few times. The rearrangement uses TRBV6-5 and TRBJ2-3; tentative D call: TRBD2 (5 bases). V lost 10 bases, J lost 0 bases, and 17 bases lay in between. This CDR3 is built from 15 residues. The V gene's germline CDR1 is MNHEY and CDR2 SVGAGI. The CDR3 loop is CATLKSGTSTDTQYF. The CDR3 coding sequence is TGTGCCACCCTAAAGAGCGGAACAAGCACAGATACGCAGTATTTT.

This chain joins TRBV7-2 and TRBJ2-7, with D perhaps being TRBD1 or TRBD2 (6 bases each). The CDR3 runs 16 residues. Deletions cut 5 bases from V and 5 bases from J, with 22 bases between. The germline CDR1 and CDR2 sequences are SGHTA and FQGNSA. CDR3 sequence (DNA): TGTGCCAGCAGCAGAGGGGGGTATCAGGGTACCCACGAGCAGTACTTC. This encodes CASSRGGYQGTHEQYF.

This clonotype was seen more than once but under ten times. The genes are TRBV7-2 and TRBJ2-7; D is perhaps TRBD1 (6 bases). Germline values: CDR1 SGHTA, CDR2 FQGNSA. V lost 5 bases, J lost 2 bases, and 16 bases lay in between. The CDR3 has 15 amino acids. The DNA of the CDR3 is TGTGCCAGCAGCCCCAACCAGGGGTGGGCCTACGAGCAGTACTTC. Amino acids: CASSPNQGWAYEQYF.

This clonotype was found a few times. CDR3 DNA: TGTGCCACCACCCCGGGGGGAAAGCAGGAGACCCAGTACTTC. Translating gives CATTPGGKQETQYF. The rearrangement links TRBV7-7 to TRBJ2-5; 7 bases are a match to TRBD2. The CDR3 has 14 residues. The germline CDR1 and CDR2 sequences are SSHAT and FNYEAQ (reference sequence). Trimming at V came to 10 bases and at J to 5 bases, leaving 13 bases not matched to a gene.

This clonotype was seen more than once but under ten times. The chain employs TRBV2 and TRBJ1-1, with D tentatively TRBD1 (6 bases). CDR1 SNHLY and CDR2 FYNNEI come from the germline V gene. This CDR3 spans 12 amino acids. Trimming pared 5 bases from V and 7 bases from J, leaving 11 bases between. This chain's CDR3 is CASSQGRGEAFF. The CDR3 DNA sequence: TGTGCCAGCAGTCAGGGGCGAGGTGAAGCTTTCTTT.

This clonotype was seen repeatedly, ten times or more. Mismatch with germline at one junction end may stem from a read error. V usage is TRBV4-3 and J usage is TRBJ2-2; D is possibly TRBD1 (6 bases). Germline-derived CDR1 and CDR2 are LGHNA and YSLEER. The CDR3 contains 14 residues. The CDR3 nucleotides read TGTGCCAGCCGACCGGGACAACCTGCCGGGGAGCTGTTTTTT. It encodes CASRPGQPAGELFF.

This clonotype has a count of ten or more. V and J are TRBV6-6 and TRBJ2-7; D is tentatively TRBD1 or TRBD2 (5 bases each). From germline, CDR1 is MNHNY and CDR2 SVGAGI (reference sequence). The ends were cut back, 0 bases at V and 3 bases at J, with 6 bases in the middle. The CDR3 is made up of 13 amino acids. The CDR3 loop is CASSYSRGYEQYF. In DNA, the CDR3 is TGTGCCAGCAGTTACTCGAGGGGCTACGAGCAGTACTTC.